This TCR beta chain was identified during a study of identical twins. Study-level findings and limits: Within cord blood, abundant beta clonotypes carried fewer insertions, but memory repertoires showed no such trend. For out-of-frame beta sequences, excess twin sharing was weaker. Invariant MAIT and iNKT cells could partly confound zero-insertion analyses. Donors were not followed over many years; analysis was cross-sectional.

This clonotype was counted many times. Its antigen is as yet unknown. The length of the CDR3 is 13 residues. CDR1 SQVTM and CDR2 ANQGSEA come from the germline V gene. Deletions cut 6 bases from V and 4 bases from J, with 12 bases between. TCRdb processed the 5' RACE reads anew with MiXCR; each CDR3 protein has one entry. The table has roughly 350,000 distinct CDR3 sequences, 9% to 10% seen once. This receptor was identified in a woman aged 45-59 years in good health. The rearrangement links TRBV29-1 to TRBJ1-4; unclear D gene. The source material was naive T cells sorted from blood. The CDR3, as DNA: TGCAGCGTCGTGGACGGAATTAATGAAAAACTGTTTTTT. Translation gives CSVVDGINEKLFF.